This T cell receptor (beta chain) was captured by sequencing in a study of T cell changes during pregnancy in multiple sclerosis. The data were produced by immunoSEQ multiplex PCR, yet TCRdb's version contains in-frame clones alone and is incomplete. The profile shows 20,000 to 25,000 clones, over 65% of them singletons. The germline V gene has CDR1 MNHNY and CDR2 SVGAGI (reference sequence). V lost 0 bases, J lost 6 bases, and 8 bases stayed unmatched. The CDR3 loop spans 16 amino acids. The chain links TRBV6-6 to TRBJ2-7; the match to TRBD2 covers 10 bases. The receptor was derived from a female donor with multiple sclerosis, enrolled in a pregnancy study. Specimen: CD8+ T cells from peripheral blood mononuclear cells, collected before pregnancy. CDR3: CASSYSYGTSDGEQYF. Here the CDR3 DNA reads TGTGCCAGCAGTTACTCATATGGGACTAGCGACGGCGAGCAGTACTTC.